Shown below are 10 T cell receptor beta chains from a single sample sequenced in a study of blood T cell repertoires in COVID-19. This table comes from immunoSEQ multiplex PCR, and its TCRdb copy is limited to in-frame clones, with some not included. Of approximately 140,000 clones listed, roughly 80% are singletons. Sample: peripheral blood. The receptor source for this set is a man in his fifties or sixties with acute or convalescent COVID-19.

The chain's CDR3 is CASSFQGRGPDTQYF. In DNA form, the CDR3 reads TGCGCCAGCAGTTTCCAGGGTAGGGGTCCAGATACGCAGTATTTT. The chain has TRBV5-1 and TRBJ2-3; D perhaps matches TRBD1 (5 bases). Germline assignment: CDR1 SGHRS and CDR2 YFSETQ. The V end lost 5 bases, the J end lost 4 bases, and 17 bases lay between the germline ends. This CDR3 has 15 amino acids.

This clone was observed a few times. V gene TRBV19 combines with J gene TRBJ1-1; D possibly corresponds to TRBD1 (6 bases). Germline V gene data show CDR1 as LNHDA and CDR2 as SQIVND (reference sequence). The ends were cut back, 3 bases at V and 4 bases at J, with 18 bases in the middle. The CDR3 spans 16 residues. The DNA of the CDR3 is TGTGCCAGTAGTATTACGGGGGGCTCTGGGGGCACTGAAGCTTTCTTT. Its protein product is CASSITGGSGGTEAFF.

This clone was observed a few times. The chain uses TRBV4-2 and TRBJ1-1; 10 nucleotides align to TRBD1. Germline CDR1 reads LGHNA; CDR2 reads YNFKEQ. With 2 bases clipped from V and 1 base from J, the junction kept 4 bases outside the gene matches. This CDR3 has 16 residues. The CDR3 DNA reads TGTGCCAGCAGCCAATCCAGGGACAGGGGGAACACTGAAGCTTTCTTT. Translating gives CASSQSRDRGNTEAFF.

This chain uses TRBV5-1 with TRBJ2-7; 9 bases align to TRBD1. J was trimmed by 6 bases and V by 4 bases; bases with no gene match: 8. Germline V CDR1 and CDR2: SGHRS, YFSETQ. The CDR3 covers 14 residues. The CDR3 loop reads CASSTDGQGSEQYV. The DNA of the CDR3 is TGCGCCAGCAGCACTGATGGACAGGGGTCCGAGCAGTACGTC.

The CDR3 is CASSELADTQYF. Here the CDR3 DNA reads TGTGCCAGCAGTGAGCTAGCGGATACGCAGTATTTT. V and J are TRBV6-1 and TRBJ2-3, with D possibly being TRBD2 (6 bases). This CDR3 is 12 amino acids long. The V and J ends lost 3 bases and 6 bases respectively, with 7 bases between them. Germline V gene sequence: CDR1 MNHNS, CDR2 SASEGT.

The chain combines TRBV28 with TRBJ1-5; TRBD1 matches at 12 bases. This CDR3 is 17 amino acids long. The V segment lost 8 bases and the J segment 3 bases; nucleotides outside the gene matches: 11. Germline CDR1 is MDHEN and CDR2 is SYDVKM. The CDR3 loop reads CASLETGTGGDNQPQHF. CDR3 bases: TGTGCCAGCCTTGAAACCGGGACAGGGGGCGACAATCAGCCCCAGCATTTT.

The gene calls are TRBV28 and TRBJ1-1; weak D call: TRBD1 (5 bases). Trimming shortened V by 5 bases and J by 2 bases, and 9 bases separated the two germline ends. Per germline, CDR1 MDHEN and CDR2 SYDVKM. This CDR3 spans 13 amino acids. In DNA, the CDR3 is TGTGCCAGCAGTGGACACGGTAACACTGAAGCTTTCTTT. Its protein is CASSGHGNTEAFF.

CDR3 in amino acids: CASTPLRRADQFF. For the CDR3, the DNA is TGTGCCAGCACCCCATTAAGGAGGGCCGATCAGTTCTTC. This chain uses TRBV6-2 or TRBV6-3 with TRBJ2-1, with a tentative D call TRBD2 (6 bases). Looked up from germline, CDR1 is MNHEY and CDR2 is SVGEGT. CDR3 length: 13 residues. The V gene lost 7 bases and the J gene lost 13 bases, with 20 bases spanning the gap.

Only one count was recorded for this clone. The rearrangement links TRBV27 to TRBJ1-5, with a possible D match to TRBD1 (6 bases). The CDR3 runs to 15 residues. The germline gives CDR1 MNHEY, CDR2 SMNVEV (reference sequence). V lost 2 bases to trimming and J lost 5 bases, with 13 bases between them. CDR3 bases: TGTGCCAGCAGTTTAAACCGACAGGTCGATCAGCCCCAGCATTTT. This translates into CASSLNRQVDQPQHF.

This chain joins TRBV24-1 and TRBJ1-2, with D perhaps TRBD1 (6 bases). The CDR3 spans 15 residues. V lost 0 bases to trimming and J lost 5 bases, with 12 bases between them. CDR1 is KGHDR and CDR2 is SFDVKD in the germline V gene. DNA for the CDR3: TGTGCCACCAGTGATTTGCACAGGGAAAGGTATGGCTACACCTTC. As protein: CATSDLHRERYGYTF.